This T cell receptor beta chain was sequenced in a study of T cell clusters in autoimmune cytopenias. TRB amplification used roughly 250 ng of peripheral blood genomic DNA. Frequency places this clonotype as medium-sized. The CDR3 sequence is 17 residues long. Germline-derived CDR1 and CDR2 are MNHNS and SASEGT. TRB rearrangements were amplified by touch-down multiplex PCR with mixed TRB-A/B primers. TCRdb reprocessed the multiplex PCR reads, keeping one entry per CDR3 protein, no DNA. This repertoire includes more than 4,000 distinct CDR3 sequences. The chain has TRBV6-1 and TRBJ2-2; checking the TCRdb D call of TRBD2 is not possible without DNA. The TCR sequence derives from a human donor with an autoimmune cytopenia or autoimmune hepatitis (not recorded which). Sequenced input: peripheral blood. Here the CDR3 reads CASSEGLEGLNTGELFF.